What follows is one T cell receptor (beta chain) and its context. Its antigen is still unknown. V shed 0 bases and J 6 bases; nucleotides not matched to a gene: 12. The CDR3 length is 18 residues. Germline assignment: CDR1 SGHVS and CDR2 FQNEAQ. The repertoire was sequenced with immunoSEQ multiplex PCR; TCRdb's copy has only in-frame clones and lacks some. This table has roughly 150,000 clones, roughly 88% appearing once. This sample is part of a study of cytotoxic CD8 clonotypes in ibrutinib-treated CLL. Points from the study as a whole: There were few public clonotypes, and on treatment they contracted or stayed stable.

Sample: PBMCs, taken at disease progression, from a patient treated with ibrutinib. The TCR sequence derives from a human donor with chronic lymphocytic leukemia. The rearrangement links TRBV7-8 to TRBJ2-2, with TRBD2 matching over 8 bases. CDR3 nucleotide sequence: TGTGCCAGCAGCTTAGCCAGGTTTAGCGGGATAACCCCCGGGGAGCTGTTTTTT. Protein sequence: CASSLARFSGITPGELFF.